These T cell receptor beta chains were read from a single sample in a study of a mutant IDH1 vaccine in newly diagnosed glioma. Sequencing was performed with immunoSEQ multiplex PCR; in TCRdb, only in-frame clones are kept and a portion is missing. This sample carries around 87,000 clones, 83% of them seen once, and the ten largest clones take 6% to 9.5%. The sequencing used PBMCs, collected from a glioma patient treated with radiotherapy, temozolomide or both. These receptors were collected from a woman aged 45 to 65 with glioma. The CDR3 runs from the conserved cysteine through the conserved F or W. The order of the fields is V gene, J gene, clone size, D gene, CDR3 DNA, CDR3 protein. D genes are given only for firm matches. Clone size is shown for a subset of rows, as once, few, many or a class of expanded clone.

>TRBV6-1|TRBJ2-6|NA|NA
TGTGCCAGCAGTGAGGTGATCTCTGGGGCCAACGTCCTGACTTTC
CASSEVISGANVLTF
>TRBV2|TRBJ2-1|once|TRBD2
TGTGCCAGCAGCGGCGGGGGGACCTACTACAATGAGCAGTTCTTC
CASSGGGTYYNEQFF
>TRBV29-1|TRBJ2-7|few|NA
TGCAGCGTTGGGAGACGGGCGTTGGGCGAGCAGTACTTC
CSVGRRALGEQYF
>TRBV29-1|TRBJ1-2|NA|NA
TGCAGCGGGGAGGCCGATGATGGCTACACCTTC
CSGEADDGYTF
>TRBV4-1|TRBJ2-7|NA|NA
TGCGCCAGCAGCCATGCCCGCTCCTACGAGCAGTACTTC
CASSHARSYEQYF
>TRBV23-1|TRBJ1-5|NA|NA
TGCGCCAGCAGTCAATCGATCTCAGTTCAGCCCCAGCATTTT
CASSQSISVQPQHF
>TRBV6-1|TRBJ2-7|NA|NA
TGTGCCGGCCGGGGACACCTCTCCTACGAGCAGTACTTC
CAGRGHLSYEQYF
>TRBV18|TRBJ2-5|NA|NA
TGTGCCAGCTCACCCCCGGGGAGGACGTTAAAAGAGACCCAGTACTTC
CASSPPGRTLKETQYF
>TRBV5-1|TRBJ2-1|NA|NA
TGCGCCAGCAGCTTGGGGCAGGGGAAGGATGAGCAGTTCTTC
CASSLGQGKDEQFF
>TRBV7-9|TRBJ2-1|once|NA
TGTGCCAGCAGCGGCCTAGTGGGCCTCTACAATGAGCAGTTCTTC
CASSGLVGLYNEQFF
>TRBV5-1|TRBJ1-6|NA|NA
TGCGCCAGCAGCTTGGCCGAGAGCTCCTATAATTCACCCCTCCACTTT
CASSLAESSYNSPLHF
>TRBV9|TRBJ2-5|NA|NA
TGTGCCAGCAGCACAACCGGGACGGGCCCGGGAGAGACCCAGTACTTC
CASSTTGTGPGETQYF
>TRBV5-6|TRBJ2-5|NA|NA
TGTGCCAGCAGCTCCCAGGTTGGGGAGACCCAGTACTTC
CASSSQVGETQYF
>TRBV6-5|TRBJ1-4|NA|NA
TGTGCCAGCAAAAACGGGGCAGTACCTAATGAAAAACTGTTTTTT
CASKNGAVPNEKLFF
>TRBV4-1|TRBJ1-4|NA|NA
TGCGCCAGCAGCCCACCGCTCGGGACTCCAAATGAAAAACTGTTTTTT
CASSPPLGTPNEKLFF
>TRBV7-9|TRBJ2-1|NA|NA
TGTGCCAGCAGCTTTGAGGTGGGACGGGAGCAGTTCTTC
CASSFEVGREQFF
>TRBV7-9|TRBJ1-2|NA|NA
TGTGCCAGCAGCTTAGCGGGAAGAAATGGCTACACCTTC
CASSLAGRNGYTF
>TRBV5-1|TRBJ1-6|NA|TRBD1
TGCGCCAGCAGCTCGAGCCCCGGGACAGGGAATTCACCCCTCCACTTT
CASSSSPGTGNSPLHF
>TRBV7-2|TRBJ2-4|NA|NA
TGTGCCAGCAGCCCTAGGACTACCGGGACAGCCAAAAACATTCAGTACTTC
CASSPRTTGTAKNIQYF
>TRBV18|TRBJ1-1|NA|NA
TGTGCCAGCTCACCCTCCTCTGGGATGAACACTGAAGCTTTCTTT
CASSPSSGMNTEAFF
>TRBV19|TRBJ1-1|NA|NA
TGTGCCAGTAGTATAGGGTCGATGAACACTGAAGCTTTCTTT
CASSIGSMNTEAFF
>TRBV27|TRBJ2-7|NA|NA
TGTGCCAGCAGTTTATCTCTTAGGCCCAACGAGCAGTACTTC
CASSLSLRPNEQYF
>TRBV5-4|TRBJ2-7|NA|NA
TGTGCCAGCAGCGCCGGGACAAGCAATCGCGAGCAGTACTTC
CASSAGTSNREQYF